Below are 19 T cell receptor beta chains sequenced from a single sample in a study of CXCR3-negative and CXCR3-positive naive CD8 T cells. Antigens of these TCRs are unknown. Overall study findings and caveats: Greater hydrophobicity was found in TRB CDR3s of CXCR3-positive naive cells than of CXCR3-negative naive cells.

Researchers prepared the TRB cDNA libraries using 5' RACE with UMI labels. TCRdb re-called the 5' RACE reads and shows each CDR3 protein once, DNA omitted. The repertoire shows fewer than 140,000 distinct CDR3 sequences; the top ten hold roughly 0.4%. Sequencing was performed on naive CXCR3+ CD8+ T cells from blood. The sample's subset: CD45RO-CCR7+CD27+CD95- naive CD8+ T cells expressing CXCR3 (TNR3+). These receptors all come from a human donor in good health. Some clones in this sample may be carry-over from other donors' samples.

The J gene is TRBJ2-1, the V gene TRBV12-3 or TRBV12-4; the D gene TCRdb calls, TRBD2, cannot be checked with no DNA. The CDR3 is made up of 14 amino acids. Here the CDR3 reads CASSLADRRGEQFF.

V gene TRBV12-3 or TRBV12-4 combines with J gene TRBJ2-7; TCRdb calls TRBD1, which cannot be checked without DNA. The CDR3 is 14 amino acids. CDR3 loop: CASSFLGAPYEQYF.

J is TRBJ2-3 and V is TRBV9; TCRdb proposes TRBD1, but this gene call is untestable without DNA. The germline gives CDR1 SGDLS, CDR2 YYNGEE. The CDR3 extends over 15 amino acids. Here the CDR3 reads CASSSTGTSTDTQYF.

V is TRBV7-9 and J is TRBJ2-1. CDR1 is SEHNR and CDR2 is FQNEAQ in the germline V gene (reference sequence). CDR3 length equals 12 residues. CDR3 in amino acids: CASSRGHNEQFF. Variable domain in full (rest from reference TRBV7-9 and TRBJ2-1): DTGVSQNPRHKITKRGQNVTFRCDPISEHNRLYWYRQTLGQGPEFLTYFQNEAQLEKSRLLSDRFSAERPKGSFSTLEIQRTEQGDSAMYLCASSRGHNEQFFGPGTRLTVL.

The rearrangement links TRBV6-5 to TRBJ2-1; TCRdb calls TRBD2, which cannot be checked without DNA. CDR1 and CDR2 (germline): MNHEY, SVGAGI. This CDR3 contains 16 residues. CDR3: CASSPQFWGTYNEQFF.

This CDR3 is CASRETNTDAQYF. This chain connects TRBV11-2 to TRBJ2-3. Germline CDR1 reads SGHAT; CDR2 reads FQNNGV. The CDR3 is made up of 13 amino acids.

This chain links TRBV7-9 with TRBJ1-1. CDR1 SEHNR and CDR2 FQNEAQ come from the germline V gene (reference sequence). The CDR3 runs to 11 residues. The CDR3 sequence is CASSLDTEAFF.

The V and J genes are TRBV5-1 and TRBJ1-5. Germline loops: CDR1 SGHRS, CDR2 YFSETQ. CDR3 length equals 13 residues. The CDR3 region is CASSLGFNQPQHF.

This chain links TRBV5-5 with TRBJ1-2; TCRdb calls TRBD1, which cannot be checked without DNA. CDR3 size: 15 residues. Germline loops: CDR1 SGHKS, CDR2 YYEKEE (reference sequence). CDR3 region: CASSRNDQGNYGYTF.

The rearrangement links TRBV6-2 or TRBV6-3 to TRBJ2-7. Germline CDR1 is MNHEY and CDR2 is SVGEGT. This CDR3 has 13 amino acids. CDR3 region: CASSYTDSYEQYF.

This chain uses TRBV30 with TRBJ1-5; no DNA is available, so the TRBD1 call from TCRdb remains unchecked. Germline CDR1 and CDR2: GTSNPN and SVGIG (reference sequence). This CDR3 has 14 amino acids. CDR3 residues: CAWSVGQGFGPQHF. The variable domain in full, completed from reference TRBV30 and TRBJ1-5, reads SQTIHQWPATLVQPVGSPLSLECTVEGTSNPNLYWYRQAAGRGLQLLFYSVGIGQISSEVPQNLSASRPQDRQFILSSKKLLLSDSGFYLCAWSVGQGFGPQHFGDGTRLSIL.

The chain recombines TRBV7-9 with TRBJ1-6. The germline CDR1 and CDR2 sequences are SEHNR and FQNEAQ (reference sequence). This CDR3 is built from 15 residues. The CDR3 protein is CASSPTHPPLSPLHF.

CDR3 loop: CASRTRETGHTEAFF. The chain employs TRBV27 and TRBJ1-1; checking the TCRdb D call of TRBD1 is not possible without DNA. CDR3 size: 15 residues. Per germline, CDR1 MNHEY and CDR2 SMNVEV (reference sequence).

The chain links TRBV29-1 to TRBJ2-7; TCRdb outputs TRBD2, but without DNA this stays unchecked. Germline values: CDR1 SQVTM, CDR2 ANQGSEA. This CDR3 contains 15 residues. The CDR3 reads CSAGLGGVISYEQYF.

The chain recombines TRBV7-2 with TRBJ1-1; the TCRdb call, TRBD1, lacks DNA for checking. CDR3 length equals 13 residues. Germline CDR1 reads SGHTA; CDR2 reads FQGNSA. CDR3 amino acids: CASSADRATEAFF.

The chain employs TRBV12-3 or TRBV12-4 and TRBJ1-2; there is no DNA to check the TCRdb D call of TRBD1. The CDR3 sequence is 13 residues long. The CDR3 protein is CATEGGTNYGYTF.

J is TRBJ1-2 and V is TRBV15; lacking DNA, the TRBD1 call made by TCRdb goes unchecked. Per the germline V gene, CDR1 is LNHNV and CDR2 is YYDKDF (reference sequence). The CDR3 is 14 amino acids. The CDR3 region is CATSRNRGGYGYTF.

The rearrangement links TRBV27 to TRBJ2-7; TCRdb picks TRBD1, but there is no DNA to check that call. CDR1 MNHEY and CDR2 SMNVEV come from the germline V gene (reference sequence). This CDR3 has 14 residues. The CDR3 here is CASSSWDRDYEQYF.

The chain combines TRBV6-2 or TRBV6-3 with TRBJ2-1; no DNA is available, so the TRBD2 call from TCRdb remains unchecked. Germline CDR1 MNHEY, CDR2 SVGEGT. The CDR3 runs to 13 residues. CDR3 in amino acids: CASSPAWTQEQFF.